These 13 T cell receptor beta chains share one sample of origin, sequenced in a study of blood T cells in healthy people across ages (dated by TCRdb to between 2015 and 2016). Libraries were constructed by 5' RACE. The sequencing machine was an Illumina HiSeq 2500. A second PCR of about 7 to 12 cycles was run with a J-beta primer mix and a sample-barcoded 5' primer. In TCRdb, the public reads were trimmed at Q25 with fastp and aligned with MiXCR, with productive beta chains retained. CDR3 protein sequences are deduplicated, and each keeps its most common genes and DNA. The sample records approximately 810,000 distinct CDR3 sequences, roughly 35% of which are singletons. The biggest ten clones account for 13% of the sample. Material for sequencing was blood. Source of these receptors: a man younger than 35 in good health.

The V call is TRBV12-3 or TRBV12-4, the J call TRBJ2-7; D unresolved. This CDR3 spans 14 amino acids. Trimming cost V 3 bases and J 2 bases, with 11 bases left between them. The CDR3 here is CASSFAGQTYEQYF. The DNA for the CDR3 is TGTGCCAGCAGTTTCGCTGGGCAGACCTACGAGCAGTACTTC.

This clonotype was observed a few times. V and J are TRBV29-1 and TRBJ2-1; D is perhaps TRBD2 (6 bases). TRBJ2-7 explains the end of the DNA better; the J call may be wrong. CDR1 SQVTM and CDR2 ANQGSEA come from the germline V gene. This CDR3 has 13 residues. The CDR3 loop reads CSLGGFGYNEQYF. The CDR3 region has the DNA TGCAGCCTCGGGGGTTTTGGATACAATGAGCAGTACTTC.

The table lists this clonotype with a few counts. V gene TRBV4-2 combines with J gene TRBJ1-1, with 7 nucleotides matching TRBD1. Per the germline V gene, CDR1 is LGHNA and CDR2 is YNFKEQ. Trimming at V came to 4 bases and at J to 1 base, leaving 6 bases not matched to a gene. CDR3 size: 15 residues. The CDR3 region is CASSPGQAENTEAFF. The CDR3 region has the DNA TGTGCCAGCAGCCCCGGACAGGCTGAGAACACTGAAGCTTTCTTT.

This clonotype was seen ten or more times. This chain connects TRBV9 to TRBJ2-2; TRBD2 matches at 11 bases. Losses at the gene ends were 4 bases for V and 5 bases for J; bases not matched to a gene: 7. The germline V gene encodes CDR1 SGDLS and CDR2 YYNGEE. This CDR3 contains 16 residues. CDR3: CASSPSTSGVTGELFF. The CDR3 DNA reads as TGTGCCAGCAGCCCTTCGACTAGCGGGGTGACCGGGGAGCTGTTTTTT.

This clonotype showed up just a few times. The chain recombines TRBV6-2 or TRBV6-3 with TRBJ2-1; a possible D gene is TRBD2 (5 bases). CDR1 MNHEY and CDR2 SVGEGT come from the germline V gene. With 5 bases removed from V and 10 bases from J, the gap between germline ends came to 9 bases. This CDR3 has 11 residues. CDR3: CASSLPGEQFF. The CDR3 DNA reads TGTGCCAGCAGTCTACCGGGGGAGCAGTTCTTC.

The CDR3 protein is CASSLGSAGGMISGDSPLHF. In DNA, the CDR3 is TGCGCCAGCAGCTTGGGGTCGGCAGGAGGAATGATTTCGGGAGATTCACCCCTCCACTTT. This sequence joins TRBV5-1 and TRBJ1-6; D unclear. CDR1 is SGHRS, CDR2 YFSETQ, per germline. CDR3 length: 20 amino acids. Trimming left V 0 bases short and J 8 bases short, with 27 bases between.

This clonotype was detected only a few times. The CDR3 is CASSQEPEGKLGYGYTF. The CDR3, as DNA: TGCGCCAGCAGCCAAGAGCCGGAAGGGAAGTTGGGATATGGCTACACCTTC. The chain employs TRBV4-3 and TRBJ1-2; D remains unclear. V lost 0 bases and J 5 bases, leaving 19 bases between the germline ends. From germline, CDR1 is LGHNA and CDR2 YSLEER. This CDR3 region has 17 residues.

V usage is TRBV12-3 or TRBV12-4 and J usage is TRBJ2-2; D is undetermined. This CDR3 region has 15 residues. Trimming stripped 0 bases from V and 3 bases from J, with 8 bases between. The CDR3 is CASSLAVSDTGELFF. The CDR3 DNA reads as TGTGCCAGCAGTTTAGCGGTCAGCGACACCGGGGAGCTGTTTTTT.

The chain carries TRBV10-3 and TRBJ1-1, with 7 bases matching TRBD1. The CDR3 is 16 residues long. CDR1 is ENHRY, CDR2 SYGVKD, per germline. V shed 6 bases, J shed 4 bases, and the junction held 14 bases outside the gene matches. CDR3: CAISKREGAGGTEAFF. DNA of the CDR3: TGTGCCATCAGCAAGAGAGAGGGGGCGGGTGGCACTGAAGCTTTCTTT.

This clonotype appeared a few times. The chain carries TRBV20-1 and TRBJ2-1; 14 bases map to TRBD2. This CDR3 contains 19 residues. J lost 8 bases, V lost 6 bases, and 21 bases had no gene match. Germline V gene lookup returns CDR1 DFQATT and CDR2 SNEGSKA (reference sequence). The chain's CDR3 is CSAIGTSGGPVLGLHEQFF. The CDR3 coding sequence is TGCAGTGCCATCGGGACTAGCGGGGGCCCTGTGCTGGGACTCCATGAGCAGTTCTTC.

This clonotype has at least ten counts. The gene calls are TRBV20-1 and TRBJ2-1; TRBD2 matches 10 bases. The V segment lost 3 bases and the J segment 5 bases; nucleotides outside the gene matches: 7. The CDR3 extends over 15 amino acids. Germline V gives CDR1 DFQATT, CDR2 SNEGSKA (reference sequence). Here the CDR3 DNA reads TGCAGTGCTAGGGCCCGGACTAGCGGCAACAATGAGCAGTTCTTC. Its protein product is CSARARTSGNNEQFF.

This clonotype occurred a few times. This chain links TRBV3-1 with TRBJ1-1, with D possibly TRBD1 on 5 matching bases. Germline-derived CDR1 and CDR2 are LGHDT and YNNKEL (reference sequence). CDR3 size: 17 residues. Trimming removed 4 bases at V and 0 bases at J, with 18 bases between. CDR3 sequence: CASSPRAPGGVNTEAFF. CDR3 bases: TGTGCCAGCAGCCCCCGGGCTCCCGGAGGGGTGAACACTGAAGCTTTCTTT. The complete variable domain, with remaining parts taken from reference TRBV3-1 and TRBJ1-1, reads DTAVSQTPKYLVTQMGNDKSIKCEQNLGHDTMYWYKQDSKKFLKIMFSYNNKELIINETVPNRFSPKSPDKAHLNLHINSLELGDSAVYFCASSPRAPGGVNTEAFFGQGTRLTVV.

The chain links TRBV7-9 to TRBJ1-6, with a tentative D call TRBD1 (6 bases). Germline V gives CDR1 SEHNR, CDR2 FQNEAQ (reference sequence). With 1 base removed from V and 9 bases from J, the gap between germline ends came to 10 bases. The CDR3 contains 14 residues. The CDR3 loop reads CASSLETGSSPLHF. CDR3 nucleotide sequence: TGTGCCAGCAGCTTAGAAACAGGGAGTTCACCCCTCCACTTT.